This passage covers 27 T cell receptor beta chains from one sample sequenced in a study of tumor and adjacent non-tumor tissue in lung cancer. Three rounds of nested PCR, following a modified ARM-PCR protocol, produced the TCRbeta library. TCRdb analysed the multiplex PCR reads with MiXCR anew, one entry per CDR3 protein. Seen here are 90,000 to 100,000 distinct CDR3 sequences, about 80% observed once, and the top ten hold less than 40%. RNA was extracted from bulk tissue without any cell sorting. The normal lung tissue was taken more than 3 cm from the tumor edge. Sequencing was carried out using distant non-tumor lung tissue. Receptor source: a man between 60 and 75 years old with small cell lung cancer.

The rearrangement joins TRBV6-5 to TRBJ1-2; D is unresolved. The CDR3 spans 14 residues. CDR1 is MNHEY and CDR2 is SVGAGI in the germline V gene. V gave up 7 bases and J gave up 7 bases, with 19 bases separating them. CDR3 nucleotide sequence: TGTGCCAGCACTCGTATCGGGAGGGAAAGTGGCTACACCTTC. It is translated as CASTRIGRESGYTF.

This clonotype was detected ten times or more. V is TRBV6-5 and J is TRBJ2-1; unclear D gene. Per germline, CDR1 MNHEY and CDR2 SVGAGI. The CDR3 runs to 14 residues. Trimming left V 2 bases short and J 9 bases short, with 14 bases between. As DNA, the CDR3 is TGTGCCAGCAGTTACGGCGCCCCCGCTGGTGAGCAGTTCTTC. Amino acids: CASSYGAPAGEQFF.

The V call is TRBV10-2, the J call TRBJ2-6; D is possibly TRBD2 (5 bases). Germline V gives CDR1 WSHSY, CDR2 SAAADI. V lost 0 bases and J lost 0, with 18 bases in between. This CDR3 is built from 20 residues. The CDR3 loop is CASSESVTSGTRSGANVLTF. CDR3 sequence (DNA): TGCGCCAGCAGTGAGTCGGTTACTAGTGGTACCCGCTCTGGGGCCAACGTCCTGACTTTC.

In regard to this clonotype: The junction differs from germline at one of its ends, possibly a read error. V gene TRBV20-1 combines with J gene TRBJ2-1, with D unresolved. Germline V gene lookup returns CDR1 DFQATT and CDR2 SNEGSKA (reference sequence). The CDR3 is 13 residues long. This chain's CDR3 is CNARDHKETEQFF. DNA for the CDR3: TGCAATGCTAGAGACCATAAGGAGACCGAGCAGTTCTTC.

About this clonotype itself: With a much larger clone just one base away, this may be a read error. The chain links TRBV5-1 to TRBJ2-4; TRBD2 agrees at 9 bases. The CDR3 runs to 13 residues. Trimming took 4 bases from V and 15 from J; bases not matched to a gene: 11. The germline V gene has CDR1 SGHRS and CDR2 YFSETQ. Written as DNA, the CDR3 is TGCGCCAGCAGCGTGGAGAGTAGCGGGAGTCTGTACTTC. This encodes CASSVESSGSLYF.

Regarding this clonotype: At one of its ends the junction is not consistent with the germline gene, which may arise from a read error. The chain links TRBV11-2 to TRBJ2-1; no firm D call. Germline CDR1 SGHAT, CDR2 FQNNGV. CDR3 length: 13 residues. The CDR3 sequence is CASSLGRYNELFF. DNA of the CDR3: TGTGCCAGCAGCTTAGGGCGCTACAATGAGCTGTTCTTC.

Concerning this clonotype itself: At one of its ends the junction is not consistent with the germline gene, which may arise from a read error. The chain has TRBV11-3 and TRBJ2-1, with D possibly being TRBD1 or TRBD2 (5 bases each). Germline values: CDR1 SGHNT, CDR2 YENEEA. CDR3 length equals 11 residues. Written as DNA, the CDR3 is TGTGCCAGCAGCATTGGGGGTGAGCAGCTCTTC. This gives the protein CASSIGGEQLF. The full variable domain, completed using reference TRBV11-3 and TRBJ2-1, is EAGVVQSPRYKIIEKKQPVAFWCNPISGHNTLYWYLQNLGQGPELLIRYENEEAVDDSQLPKDRFSAERLKGVDSTLKIQPAELGDSAVYLCASSIGGEQLFGPGTRLTVL.

To note about this clonotype: Here the CDR3 omits its conserved ending phenylalanine or tryptophan, so a read error is the likely source. This chain connects TRBV11-3 to TRBJ2-7, with D possibly TRBD1 on 6 matching bases. Looked up from germline, CDR1 is SGHNT and CDR2 is YENEEA. CDR3 size: 17 residues. CDR3 loop: CVSNPPGLGASSYEQYL. The DNA for the CDR3 is TGTGTCAGCAACCCTCCGGGTTTGGGGGCCAGCTCCTACGAGCAGTACTTA.

Details on this clonotype: One end of the junction varies from germline; a read error may be responsible. The gene calls are TRBV11-3 and TRBJ2-2, with TRBD2 identical over 10 bases. Germline lookup yields CDR1 SGHNT and CDR2 YENEEA. The CDR3 extends over 19 amino acids. The CDR3 is CANSRDDTGLASRTRELFF. The CDR3 bases are TGTGCCAACAGTCGTGATGACACGGGACTAGCGAGTCGCACCAGGGAGCTGTTTTTT.

Of note for this clonotype: One end of the junction fails to match germline, which may point to a read error. The rearrangement joins TRBV13 to TRBJ1-6; D unresolved. The CDR3 extends over 17 amino acids. Germline assignment: CDR1 PRHDT and CDR2 FYEKMQ (reference sequence). CDR3 residues: CAGSQNDGSSYNSPLHF. CDR3 nucleotides: TGTGCCGGTAGCCAGAACGACGGAAGCTCCTATAATTCACCTCTCCACTTT.

Details on this clonotype: A much larger clone is a single base away; this may be a read error. The chain recombines TRBV5-8 with TRBJ2-2; D gene unclear. The V gene's germline CDR1 is SGHTS and CDR2 YDEGEE. V was pared by 8 bases and J by 3 bases, with 14 bases between. The CDR3 extends over 14 amino acids. The CDR3 nucleotides are TGTGCCAGTTCGTTCGGGCCGTACACCGGGGAGCTGTTTTTT. This translates into CASSFGPYTGELFF.

The chain is built from TRBV7-3 and TRBJ2-3; D is uncertain. There are 20 residues in the CDR3. CDR1 SGHTA and CDR2 FQGTGA come from the germline V gene. Trimming stripped 5 bases from V and 0 bases from J, with 27 bases between. CDR3 in amino acids: CASSAIGIYPRVFSTDTQYF. Here the CDR3 DNA reads TGTGCCAGCAGCGCAATTGGGATTTATCCAAGGGTCTTTAGCACAGATACGCAGTATTTT.

For the CDR3, the DNA is TGTGCCAGCACTTTGACAGGTTCCGAGCAGTACGTC. It codes for CASTLTGSEQYV. This chain links TRBV6-6 with TRBJ2-7; the D gene is possibly TRBD1 (6 bases). The CDR3 is 12 amino acids. The germline CDR1 and CDR2 sequences are MNHNY and SVGAGI (reference sequence). V was trimmed by 7 bases and J by 6 bases, leaving 13 bases between them.

Turning to this clonotype: Its ends do not fully match the called genes, so a read error is possible. The V gene is TRBV12-3 or TRBV12-4, the J gene TRBJ2-1; 7 nucleotides agree with TRBD2. This CDR3 contains 18 residues. This CDR3 reads CASIPPAGWGSSYDEQFF. For the CDR3, the DNA is TGTGCCAGCATACCTCCAGCGGGGTGGGGGAGCTCCTACGATGAGCAGTTCTTC.

This clonotype has more than one count but fewer than ten. A much larger clone differs by one base, so this may be a read error. The chain carries TRBV7-9 and TRBJ2-3; 9 bases are a match to TRBD1. The length of the CDR3 is 14 residues. The junction had 7 bases not matched to a gene; V was cut back by 6 bases and J by 6 bases. Looked up from germline, CDR1 is SEHNR and CDR2 is FQNEAQ (reference sequence). In DNA, the CDR3 is TGTGCCAGCAGAACCACAGGGGGCAAGGATACGCAGTATTTT. This gives the protein CASRTTGGKDTQYF.

A remark on this clonotype: One end of the junction does not line up with germline, which may come from a read error. The V and J genes are TRBV11-2 and TRBJ1-5; D is ambiguous. Per germline, CDR1 SGHAT and CDR2 FQNNGV. The CDR3 totals 16 residues. The CDR3 DNA reads TGTACCAGCAGCCCACTGGACGATCTTGGCAATCAGACCCAGCATTTT. It specifies CTSSPLDDLGNQTQHF.

This clonotype turned up a few times. The chain carries TRBV2 and TRBJ1-1; no clear D gene. The length of the CDR3 is 11 residues. Germline V gene lookup returns CDR1 SNHLY and CDR2 FYNNEI. Trimming pared 10 bases from V and 7 bases from J, leaving 13 bases between. In nucleotides, the CDR3 is TGTGCCAACGGTCTAACATTTGAAGCTTTCTTT. Protein product: CANGLTFEAFF.

The J gene is TRBJ2-1, the V gene TRBV7-4; TRBD2 aligns across 7 bases. The germline gives CDR1 SGHVT, CDR2 SQSDAQ. Trimming took 9 bases from V and 8 from J; bases not matched to a gene: 16. The CDR3 runs to 15 residues. This CDR3 reads CASSICGSNGDEQFF. The CDR3 DNA reads as TGTGCCAGTAGCATATGCGGGAGTAACGGGGATGAGCAGTTCTTC.

For this clonotype: Given a much more abundant clone one base away, this may be a read error. The chain has TRBV19 and TRBJ2-7; D is undetermined. This CDR3 is built from 13 residues. Germline values: CDR1 LNHDA, CDR2 SQIVND (reference sequence). The CDR3 nucleotides read TGTGACAGTAGTATTTCACGTACCTACGAGCAGTACTTC. It encodes CDSSISRTYEQYF.

With respect to this clonotype: This may come from a read error, since a much larger clone is one base off. The chain employs TRBV5-1 and TRBJ2-3; 7 bases are a match to TRBD1. CDR1 and CDR2 from the germline V gene are SGHRS and YFSETQ. The CDR3 is 13 amino acids. The CDR3 here is CASSSQGTDTHYF. The CDR3 DNA reads as TGCGCCAGCAGCTCTCAGGGGACAGATACGCATTATTTT.

The CDR3 spells CSVTLTSWRDNEQFF. CDR3 DNA sequence: TGCAGCGTCACCTTGACTAGCTGGAGAGATAATGAGCAGTTCTTC. The chain recombines TRBV29-1 with TRBJ2-1; 7 bases align to TRBD2. V shed 6 bases, J shed 7 bases, and the junction held 15 bases outside the gene matches. This CDR3 contains 15 residues. Germline CDR1 is SQVTM and CDR2 is ANQGSEA.

The V gene is TRBV29-1, the J gene TRBJ1-1; D may be TRBD1 (5 bases). The CDR3 length is 14 residues. Germline assignment: CDR1 SQVTM and CDR2 ANQGSEA. Here the CDR3 DNA reads TGCAGTGTTTTTACAGGATCAGGGTACAGTGAAGCTTTCTTT. It is translated as CSVFTGSGYSEAFF.

Comments on this clonotype: One junction end does not reproduce the germline sequence, and a read error may be involved. The V and J genes are TRBV6-6 and TRBJ1-6; 7 bases align to TRBD1. CDR3 size: 14 residues. Germline CDR1 and CDR2: MNHNY and SVGAGI (reference sequence). CDR3 amino acids: CVSSRQGIGSPLHF. The CDR3, as DNA: TGTGTCAGCAGTAGACAGGGTATAGGGTCACCCCTCCACTTT.

As for this clonotype: One end of the junction is discordant with germline, which a read error may explain. The chain has TRBV5-6 and TRBJ1-1; TRBD1 aligns across 7 bases. Germline loops: CDR1 SGHDT, CDR2 YYEEEE. This CDR3 contains 14 residues. Here the CDR3 reads CASRLGQLNTEAFF. CDR3 bases: TGCGCCAGCAGGTTGGGACAGCTTAACACTGAAGCTTTCTTT.

With respect to this clonotype: A clone one base away is much larger, so this may be a read error. V and J are TRBV5-1 and TRBJ1-3, with 7 bases lining up with TRBD1. The germline gives CDR1 SGHRS, CDR2 YFSETQ. The CDR3 sequence is 13 residues long. Trimming cost V 6 bases and J 6 bases; bases outside gene matches: 6. CDR3 protein: CASNPGQLNTIYF. The CDR3 DNA follows: TGCGCCAGCAACCCGGGACAGCTAAACACCATATATTTT.

This chain links TRBV6-6 with TRBJ2-3; D remains ambiguous. This CDR3 has 13 residues. The V gene lost 6 bases and the J gene lost 5 bases, with 12 bases spanning the gap. Germline CDR1 reads MNHNY; CDR2 reads SVGAGI (reference sequence). As DNA, the CDR3 is TGTGCCAGCAGGTGGTCGAACAGAGATACGCAGTATTTT. It is translated as CASRWSNRDTQYF.

Note on this clonotype: Possible read error: a much larger clone is one base away. This chain uses TRBV20-1 with TRBJ1-2, with D possibly being TRBD1 (6 bases). The CDR3 spans 14 residues. Per the germline V gene, CDR1 is DFQATT and CDR2 is SNEGSKA (reference sequence). The DNA for the CDR3 is TGCAGTGCTAGAGGGGACATCCTTAACTATGGCTACATCTTC. Translating it yields CSARGDILNYGYIF.